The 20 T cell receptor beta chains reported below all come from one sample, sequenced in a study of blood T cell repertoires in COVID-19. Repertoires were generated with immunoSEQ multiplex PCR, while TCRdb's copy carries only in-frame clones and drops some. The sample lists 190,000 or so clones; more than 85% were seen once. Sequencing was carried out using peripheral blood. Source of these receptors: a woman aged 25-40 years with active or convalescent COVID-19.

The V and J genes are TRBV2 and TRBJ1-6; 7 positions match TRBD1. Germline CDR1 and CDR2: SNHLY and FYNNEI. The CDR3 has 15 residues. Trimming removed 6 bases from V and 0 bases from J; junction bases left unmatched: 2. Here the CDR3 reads CASRTGPSYNSPLHF. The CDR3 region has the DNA TGTGCCAGCAGGACAGGGCCCTCCTATAATTCACCCCTCCACTTT.

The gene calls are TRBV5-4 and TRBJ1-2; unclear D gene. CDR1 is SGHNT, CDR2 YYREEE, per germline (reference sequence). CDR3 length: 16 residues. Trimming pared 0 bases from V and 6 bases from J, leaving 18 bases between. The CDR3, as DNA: TGTGCCAGCAGCTTGGGGGTCACGATTGACTATCATGGCTACACCTTC. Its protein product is CASSLGVTIDYHGYTF.

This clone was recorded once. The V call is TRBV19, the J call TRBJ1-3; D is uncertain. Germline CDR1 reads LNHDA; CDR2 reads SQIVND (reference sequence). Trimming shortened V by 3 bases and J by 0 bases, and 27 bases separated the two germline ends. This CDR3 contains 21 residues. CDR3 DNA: TGTGCCAGTAGTATTTGGAGGAACGACTTCATGATACTACGCTCTGGAAACACCATATATTTT. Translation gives CASSIWRNDFMILRSGNTIYF.

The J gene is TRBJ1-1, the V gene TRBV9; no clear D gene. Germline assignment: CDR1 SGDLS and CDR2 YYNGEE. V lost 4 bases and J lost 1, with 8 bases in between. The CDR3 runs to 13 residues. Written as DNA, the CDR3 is TGTGCCAGCAGCCCACAGAAGAACACTGAAGCTTTCTTT. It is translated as CASSPQKNTEAFF.

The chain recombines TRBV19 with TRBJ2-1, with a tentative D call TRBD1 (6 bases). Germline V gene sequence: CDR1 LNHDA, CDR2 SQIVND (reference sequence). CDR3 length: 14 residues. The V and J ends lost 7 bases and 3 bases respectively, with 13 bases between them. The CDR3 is CASTTTGNYNEQFF. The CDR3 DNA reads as TGTGCCAGTACCACCACAGGGAACTACAATGAGCAGTTCTTC.

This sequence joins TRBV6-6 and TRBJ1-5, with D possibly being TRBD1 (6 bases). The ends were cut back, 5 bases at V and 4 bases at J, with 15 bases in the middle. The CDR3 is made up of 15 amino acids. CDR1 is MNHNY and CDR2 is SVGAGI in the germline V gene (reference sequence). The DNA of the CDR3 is TGTGCCAGCAGTAGACGGGACACCGCAAATCAGCCCCAGCATTTT. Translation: CASSRRDTANQPQHF.

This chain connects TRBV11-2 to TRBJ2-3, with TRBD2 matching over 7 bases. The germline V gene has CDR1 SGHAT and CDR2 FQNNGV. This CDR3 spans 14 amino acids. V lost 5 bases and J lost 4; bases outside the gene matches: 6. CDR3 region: CASSATSVADTQYF. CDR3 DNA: TGTGCCAGCAGCGCTACTAGCGTCGCAGATACGCAGTATTTT.

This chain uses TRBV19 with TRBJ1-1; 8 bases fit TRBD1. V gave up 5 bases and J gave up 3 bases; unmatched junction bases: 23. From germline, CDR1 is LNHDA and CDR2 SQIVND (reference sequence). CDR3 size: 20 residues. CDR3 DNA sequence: TGTGCCAGTAGTTTGAAAAGGCGGCGACAGGGGTTACGTTTGGACACTGAAGCTTTCTTT. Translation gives CASSLKRRRQGLRLDTEAFF.

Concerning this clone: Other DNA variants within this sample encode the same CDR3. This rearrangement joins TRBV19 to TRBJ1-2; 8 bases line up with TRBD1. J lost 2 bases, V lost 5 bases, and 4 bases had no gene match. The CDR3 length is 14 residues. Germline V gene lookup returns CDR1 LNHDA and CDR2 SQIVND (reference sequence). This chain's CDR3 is CASSPGQGNYGYTF. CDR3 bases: TGTGCCAGTAGTCCCGGACAGGGAAACTATGGCTACACCTTC. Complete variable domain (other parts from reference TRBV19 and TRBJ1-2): DGGITQSPKYLFRKEGQNVTLSCEQNLNHDAMYWYRQDPGQGLRLIYYSQIVNDFQKGDIAEGYSVSREKKESFPLTVTSAQKNPTAFYLCASSPGQGNYGYTFGSGTRLTVV.

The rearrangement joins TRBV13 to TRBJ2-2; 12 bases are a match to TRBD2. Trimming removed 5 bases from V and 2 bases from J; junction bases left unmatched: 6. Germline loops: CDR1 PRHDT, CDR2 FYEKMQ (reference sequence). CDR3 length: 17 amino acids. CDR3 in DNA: TGTGCCAGCAGCCAGGGACTAGCGGGCACTAACACCGGGGAGCTGTTTTTT. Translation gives CASSQGLAGTNTGELFF.

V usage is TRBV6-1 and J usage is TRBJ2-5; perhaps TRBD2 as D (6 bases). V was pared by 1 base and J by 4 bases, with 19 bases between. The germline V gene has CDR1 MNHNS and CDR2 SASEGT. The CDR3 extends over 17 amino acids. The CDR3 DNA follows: TGTGCCAGCAGTGAAGGGGGTAGCGGACTTGTGGGAGAGACCCAGTACTTC. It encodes CASSEGGSGLVGETQYF.

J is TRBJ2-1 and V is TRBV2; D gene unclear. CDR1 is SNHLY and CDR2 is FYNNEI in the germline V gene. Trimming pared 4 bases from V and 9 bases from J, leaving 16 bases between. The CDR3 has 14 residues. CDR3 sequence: CASSVLATAGEQFF. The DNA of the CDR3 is TGTGCCAGCAGTGTGTTGGCCACAGCAGGTGAGCAGTTCTTC.

The CDR3 region is CASRSGDPYNEQFF. For the CDR3, the DNA is TGTGCCAGCAGGAGCGGGGACCCATACAATGAGCAGTTCTTC. The chain uses TRBV7-9 and TRBJ2-1; 7 bases match TRBD2. This CDR3 spans 14 amino acids. Germline values: CDR1 SEHNR, CDR2 FQNEAQ (reference sequence). The ends lost 6 bases at V and 4 bases at J; junction bases unmatched: 6.

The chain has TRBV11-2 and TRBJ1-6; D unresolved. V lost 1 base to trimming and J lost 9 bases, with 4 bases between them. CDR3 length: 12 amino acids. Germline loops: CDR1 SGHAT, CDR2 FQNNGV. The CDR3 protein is CASSLAFSPLHF. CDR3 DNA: TGTGCCAGCAGCTTAGCTTTTTCACCCCTCCACTTT.

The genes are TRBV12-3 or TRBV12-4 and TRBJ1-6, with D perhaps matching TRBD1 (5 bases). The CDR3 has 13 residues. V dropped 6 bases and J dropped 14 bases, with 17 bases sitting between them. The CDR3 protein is CASSLGAAAALHF. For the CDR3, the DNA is TGTGCCAGCAGCCTAGGGGCAGCCGCGGCCCTCCACTTT.

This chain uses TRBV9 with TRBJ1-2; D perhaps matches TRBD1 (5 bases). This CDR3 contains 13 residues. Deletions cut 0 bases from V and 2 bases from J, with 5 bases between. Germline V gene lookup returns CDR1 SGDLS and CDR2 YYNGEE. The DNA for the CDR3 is TGTGCCAGCAGCGTAGGACAGAACTATGGCTACACCTTC. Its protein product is CASSVGQNYGYTF.

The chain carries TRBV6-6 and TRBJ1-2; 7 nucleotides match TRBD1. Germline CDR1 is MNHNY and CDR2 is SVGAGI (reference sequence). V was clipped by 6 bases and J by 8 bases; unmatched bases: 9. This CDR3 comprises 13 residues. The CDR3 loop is CASRTDRPGGYTF. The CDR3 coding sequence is TGTGCCAGCAGGACGGACAGGCCGGGAGGCTACACCTTC.

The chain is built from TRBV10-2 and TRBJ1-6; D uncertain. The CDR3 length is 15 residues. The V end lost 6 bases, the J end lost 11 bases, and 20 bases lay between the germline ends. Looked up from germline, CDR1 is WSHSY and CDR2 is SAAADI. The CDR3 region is CASSRSTPVEAPLHF. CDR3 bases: TGCGCCAGCAGCCGGTCGACCCCCGTTGAGGCACCCCTCCACTTT.

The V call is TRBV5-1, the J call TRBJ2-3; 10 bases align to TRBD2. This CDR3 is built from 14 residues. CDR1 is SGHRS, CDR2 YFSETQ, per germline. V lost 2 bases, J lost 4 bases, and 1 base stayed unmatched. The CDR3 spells CASSLAGGPDTQYF. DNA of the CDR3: TGCGCCAGCAGCTTAGCGGGAGGGCCAGATACGCAGTATTTT.

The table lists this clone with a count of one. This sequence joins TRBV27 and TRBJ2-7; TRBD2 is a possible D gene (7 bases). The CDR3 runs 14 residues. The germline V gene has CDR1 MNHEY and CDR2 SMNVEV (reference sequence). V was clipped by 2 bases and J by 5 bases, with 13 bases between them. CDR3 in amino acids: CASSLMGGPDEQYF. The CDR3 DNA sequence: TGTGCCAGCAGTTTAATGGGGGGGCCGGACGAGCAGTACTTC.